Below, one T cell receptor beta chain is given with its context. The antigen is not known. This sample is part of a study of human T cells and chemical hapten exposure. About the study: Scalp application of diphenylcyclopropenone was performed weekly in patients across the entire roughly 25-week study. Patch tests applied 0.01% DPC to the upper back and were scored after 6 days.

The time point here: patch test 1, 2 weeks after DPC sensitization. Treatment defined: therapeutic diphenylcyclopropenone sensitization with weekly scalp DPC. Broader study findings: Versus controls, significantly more large CDR3 similarity clusters arose from expanded TCRs.

For the library, individual cDNA molecules each received unique molecular identifiers. Each CDR3 protein gets one entry after TCRdb re-called the RACE reads with MiXCR. The sample shows under 120,000 distinct CDR3 sequences, 11% of them seen only once. The specimen was whole blood, collected in connection with sensitization to the hapten diphenylcyclopropenone (DPC). The receptor was isolated from a woman aged 40 to 50 with alopecia areata. Some clones in this sample may be carry-over from other donors' samples.

The CDR3 here is CASSYRSGTHQKLFF. CDR3 bases: TGTGCCAGCAGTTATAGGTCTGGGACCCATCAGAAACTGTTTTTT. This rearrangement joins TRBV6-5 to TRBJ1-4, with D maybe TRBD1 (5 bases). Per the germline V gene, CDR1 is MNHEY and CDR2 is SVGAGI. Trimming removed 3 bases at V and 11 bases at J, with 19 bases between. CDR3 length: 15 amino acids.